This T cell receptor beta chain was retrieved from a study of blood T cell repertoires in COVID-19. Authors' methods: Reference gene primer amplification in the assay estimated nucleated cell counts. The method was immunoSEQ multiplex PCR; TCRdb's version includes in-frame clones alone and lacks a portion of them. That table furnishes V, J and clone size, whereas the DNA furnished D and trimming. Here the sample spans roughly 430,000 clones, roughly 86% being singletons. CDR1 GTSNPN and CDR2 SVGIG come from the germline V gene (reference sequence). The CDR3 is 14 amino acids. The germline V and J ends were trimmed by 1 base and 4 bases, with 13 bases remaining between them.

The clonotype was recovered from a middle-aged woman with acute COVID-19. Sequencing was carried out using PBMCs or T cells enriched from blood (not recorded which). This chain uses TRBV30 with TRBJ2-5, with D possibly being TRBD2 (7 bases). In DNA, the CDR3 is TGTGCCTGGAGTGAGGGGGGGGGAAGAGAGACCCAGTACTTC. This gives the protein CAWSEGGGRETQYF.